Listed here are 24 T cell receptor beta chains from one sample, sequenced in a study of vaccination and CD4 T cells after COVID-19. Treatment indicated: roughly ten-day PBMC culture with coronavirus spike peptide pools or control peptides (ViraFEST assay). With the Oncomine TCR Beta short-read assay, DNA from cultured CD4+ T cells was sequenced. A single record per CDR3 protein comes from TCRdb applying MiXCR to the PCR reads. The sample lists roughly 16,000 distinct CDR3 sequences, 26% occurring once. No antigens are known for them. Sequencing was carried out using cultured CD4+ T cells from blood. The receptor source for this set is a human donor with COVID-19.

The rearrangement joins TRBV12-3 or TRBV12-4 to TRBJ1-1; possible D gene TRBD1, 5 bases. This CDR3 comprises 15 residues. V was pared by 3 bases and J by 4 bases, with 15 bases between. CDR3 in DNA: TGTGCCAGCAGTTTGTCGGGGGGGATCGGCACTGAAGCTTTCTTT. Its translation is CASSLSGGIGTEAFF.

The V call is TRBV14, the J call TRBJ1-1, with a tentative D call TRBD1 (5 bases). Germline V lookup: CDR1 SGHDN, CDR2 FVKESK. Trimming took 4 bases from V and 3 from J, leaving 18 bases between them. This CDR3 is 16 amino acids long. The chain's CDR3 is CASSRRAPSGDTEAFF. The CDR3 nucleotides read TGTGCCAGCAGCCGCAGGGCTCCGTCCGGGGACACTGAAGCTTTCTTT.

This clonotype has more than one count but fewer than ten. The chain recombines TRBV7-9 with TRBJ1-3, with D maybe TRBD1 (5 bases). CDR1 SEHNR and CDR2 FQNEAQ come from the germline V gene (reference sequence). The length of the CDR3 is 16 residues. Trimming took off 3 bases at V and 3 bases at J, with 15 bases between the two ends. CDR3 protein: CASSLGGIVVGNTIYF. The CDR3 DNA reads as TGTGCCAGCAGCTTGGGGGGGATCGTTGTTGGAAACACCATATATTTT.

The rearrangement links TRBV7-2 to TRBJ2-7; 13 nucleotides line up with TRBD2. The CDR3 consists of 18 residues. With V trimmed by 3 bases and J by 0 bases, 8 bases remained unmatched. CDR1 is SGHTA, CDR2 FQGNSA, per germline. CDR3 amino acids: CASSLRTSGGRSSYEQYF. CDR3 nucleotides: TGTGCCAGCAGCTTGAGGACTAGCGGGGGCCGTAGCTCCTACGAGCAGTACTTC.

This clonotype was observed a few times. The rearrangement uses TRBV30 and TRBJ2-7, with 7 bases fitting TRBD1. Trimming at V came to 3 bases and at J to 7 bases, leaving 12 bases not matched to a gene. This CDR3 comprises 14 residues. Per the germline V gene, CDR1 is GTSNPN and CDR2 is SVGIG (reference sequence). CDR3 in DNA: TGTGCCTGGAGCGCTAACAGGGGAGTAGGGGAGCAGTACTTC. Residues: CAWSANRGVGEQYF.

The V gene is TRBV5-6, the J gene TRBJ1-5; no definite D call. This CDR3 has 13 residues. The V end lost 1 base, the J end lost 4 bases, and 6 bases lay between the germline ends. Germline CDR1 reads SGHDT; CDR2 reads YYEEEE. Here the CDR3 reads CASSLRGNQPQHF. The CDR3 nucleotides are TGTGCCAGCAGCTTGCGGGGAAATCAGCCCCAGCATTTT.

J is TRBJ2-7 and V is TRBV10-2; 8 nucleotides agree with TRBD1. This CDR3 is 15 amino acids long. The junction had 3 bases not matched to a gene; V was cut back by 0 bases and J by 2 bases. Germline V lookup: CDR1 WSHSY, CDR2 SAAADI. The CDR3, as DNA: TGCGCCAGCAGTGAGTCAAACAGGGGGACCTACGAGCAGTACTTC. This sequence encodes CASSESNRGTYEQYF.

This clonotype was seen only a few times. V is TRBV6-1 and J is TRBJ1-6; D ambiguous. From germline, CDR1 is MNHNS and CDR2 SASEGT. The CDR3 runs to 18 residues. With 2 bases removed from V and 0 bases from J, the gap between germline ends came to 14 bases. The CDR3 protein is CASSEPMAELSYNSPLHF. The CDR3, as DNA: TGTGCCAGCAGTGAACCCATGGCAGAACTCTCCTATAATTCACCCCTCCACTTT.

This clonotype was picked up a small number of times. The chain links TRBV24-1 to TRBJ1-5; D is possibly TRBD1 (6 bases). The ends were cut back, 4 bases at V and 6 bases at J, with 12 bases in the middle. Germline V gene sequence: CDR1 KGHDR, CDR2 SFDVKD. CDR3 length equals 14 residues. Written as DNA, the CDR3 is TGTGCCACCAGTGAGTCAGGGGCTGGTCAGCCCCAGCATTTT. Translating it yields CATSESGAGQPQHF.

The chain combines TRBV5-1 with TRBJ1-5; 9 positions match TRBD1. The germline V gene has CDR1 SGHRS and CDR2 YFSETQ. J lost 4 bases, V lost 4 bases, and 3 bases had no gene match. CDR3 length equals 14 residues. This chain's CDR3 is CASSTGTGNQPQHF. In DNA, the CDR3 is TGCGCCAGCAGCACCGGGACAGGGAATCAGCCCCAGCATTTT.

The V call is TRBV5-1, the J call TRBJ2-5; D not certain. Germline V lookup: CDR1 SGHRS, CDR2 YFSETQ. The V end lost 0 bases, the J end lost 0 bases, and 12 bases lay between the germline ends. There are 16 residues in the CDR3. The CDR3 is CASSLGFSGYQETQYF. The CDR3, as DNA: TGCGCCAGCAGCTTGGGGTTTTCGGGTTACCAAGAGACCCAGTACTTC. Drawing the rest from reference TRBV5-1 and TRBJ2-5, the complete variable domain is KAGVTQTPRYLIKTRGQQVTLSCSPISGHRSVSWYQQTPGQGLQFLFEYFSETQRNKGNFPGRFSGRQFSNSRSEMNVSTLELGDSALYLCASSLGFSGYQETQYFGPGTRLLVL.

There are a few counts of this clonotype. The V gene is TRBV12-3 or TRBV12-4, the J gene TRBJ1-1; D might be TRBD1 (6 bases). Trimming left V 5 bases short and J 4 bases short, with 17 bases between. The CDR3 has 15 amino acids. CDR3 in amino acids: CASSGEGQGSTEAFF. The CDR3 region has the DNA TGTGCCAGCAGTGGCGAAGGGCAGGGGAGCACTGAAGCTTTCTTT.

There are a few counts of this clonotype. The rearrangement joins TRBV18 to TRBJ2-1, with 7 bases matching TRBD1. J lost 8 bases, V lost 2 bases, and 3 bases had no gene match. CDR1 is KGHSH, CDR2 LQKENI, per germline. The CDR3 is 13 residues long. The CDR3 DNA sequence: TGTGCCAGCTCACCATATGACAGGGATGAGCAGTTCTTC. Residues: CASSPYDRDEQFF. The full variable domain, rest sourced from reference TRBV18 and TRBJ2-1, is NAGVMQNPRHLVRRRGQEARLRCSPMKGHSHVYWYRQLPEEGLKFMVYLQKENIIDESGMPKERFSAEFPKEGPSILRIQQVVRGDSAAYFCASSPYDRDEQFFGPGTRLTVL.

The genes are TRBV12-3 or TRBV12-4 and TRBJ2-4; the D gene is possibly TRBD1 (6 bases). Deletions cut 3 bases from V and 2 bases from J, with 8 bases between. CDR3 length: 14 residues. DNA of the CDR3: TGTGCCAGCAGTTTTGGGGGCTCCAAAAACATTCAGTACTTC. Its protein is CASSFGGSKNIQYF.

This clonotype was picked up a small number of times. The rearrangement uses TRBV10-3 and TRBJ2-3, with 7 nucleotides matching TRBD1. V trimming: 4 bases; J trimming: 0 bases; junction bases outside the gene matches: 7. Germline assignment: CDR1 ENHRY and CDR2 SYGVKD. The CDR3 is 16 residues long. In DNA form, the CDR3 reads TGTGCCATCAGTGCCGGGACAGAGACAAGCACAGATACGCAGTATTTT. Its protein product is CAISAGTETSTDTQYF.

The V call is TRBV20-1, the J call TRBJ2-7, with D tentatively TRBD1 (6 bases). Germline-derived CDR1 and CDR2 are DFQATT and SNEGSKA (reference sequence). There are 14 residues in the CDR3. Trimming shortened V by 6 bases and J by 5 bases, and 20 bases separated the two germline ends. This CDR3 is CSARGQGPTNEQYF. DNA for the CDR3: TGCAGTGCCCGCGGGCAGGGGCCTACTAACGAGCAGTACTTC.

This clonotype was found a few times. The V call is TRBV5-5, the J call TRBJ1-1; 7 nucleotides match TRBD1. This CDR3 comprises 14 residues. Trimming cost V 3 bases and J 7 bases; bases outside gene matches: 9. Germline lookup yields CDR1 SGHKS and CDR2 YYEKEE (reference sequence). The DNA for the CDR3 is TGTGCCAGCAGCTGGTACAGGGGTTCCGGTGAAGCTTTCTTT. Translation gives CASSWYRGSGEAFF.

The CDR3 coding sequence is TGTGCCAGCAGCCCGCCCCCAACCCGCTCTCACGAGCAGTACTTC. This codes for CASSPPPTRSHEQYF. V and J are TRBV6-1 and TRBJ2-7; D is unclear. From germline, CDR1 is MNHNS and CDR2 SASEGT. V dropped 6 bases and J dropped 5 bases, with 20 bases sitting between them. CDR3 length: 15 amino acids.

The CDR3 DNA follows: TGTGCCAGCAGTTCCATCACAGGAAGGGCCAACACTGAAGCTTTCTTT. This translates into CASSSITGRANTEAFF. This rearrangement joins TRBV12-3 or TRBV12-4 to TRBJ1-1; D is perhaps TRBD1 (5 bases). The CDR3 is 16 amino acids. Trimming cost V 4 bases and J 2 bases, with 17 bases left between them.

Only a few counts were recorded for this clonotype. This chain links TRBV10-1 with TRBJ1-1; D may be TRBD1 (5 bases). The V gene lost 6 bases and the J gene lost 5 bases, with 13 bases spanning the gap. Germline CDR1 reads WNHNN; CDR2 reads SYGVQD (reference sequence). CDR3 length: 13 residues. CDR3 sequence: CASSVGGKTEAFF. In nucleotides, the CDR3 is TGCGCCAGCAGCGTCGGGGGAAAGACTGAAGCTTTCTTT.

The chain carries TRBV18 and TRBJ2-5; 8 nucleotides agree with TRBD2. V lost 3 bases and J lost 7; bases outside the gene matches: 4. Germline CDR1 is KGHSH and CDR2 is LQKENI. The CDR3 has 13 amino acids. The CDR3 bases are TGTGCCAGCTCACCCGCCCGGGAGGGGACCCAGTACTTC. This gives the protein CASSPAREGTQYF.

The CDR3 sequence is CASRQTGGGETQYF. The CDR3 DNA is TGTGCCAGCAGACAGACAGGGGGCGGTGAGACCCAGTACTTC. The V call is TRBV28, the J call TRBJ2-5, with 10 bases fitting TRBD1. Germline CDR1 reads MDHEN; CDR2 reads SYDVKM. V lost 6 bases, J lost 5 bases, and 6 bases stayed unmatched. The CDR3 runs to 14 residues.

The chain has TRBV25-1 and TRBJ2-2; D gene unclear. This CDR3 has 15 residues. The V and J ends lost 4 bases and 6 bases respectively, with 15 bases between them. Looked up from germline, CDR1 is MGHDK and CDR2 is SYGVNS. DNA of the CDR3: TGTGCCAGCAGTGGCCGGACGCAAGGATCCGGGGAGCTGTTTTTT. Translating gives CASSGRTQGSGELFF.

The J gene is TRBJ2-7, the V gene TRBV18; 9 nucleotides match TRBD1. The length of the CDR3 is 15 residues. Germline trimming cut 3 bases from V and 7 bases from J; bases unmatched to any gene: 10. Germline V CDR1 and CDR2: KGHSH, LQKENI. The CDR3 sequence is CASSPAGTGYGEQYF. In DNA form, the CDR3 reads TGTGCCAGCTCACCGGCCGGGACAGGGTATGGGGAGCAGTACTTC. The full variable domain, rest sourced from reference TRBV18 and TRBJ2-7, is NAGVMQNPRHLVRRRGQEARLRCSPMKGHSHVYWYRQLPEEGLKFMVYLQKENIIDESGMPKERFSAEFPKEGPSILRIQQVVRGDSAAYFCASSPAGTGYGEQYFGPGTRLTVT.